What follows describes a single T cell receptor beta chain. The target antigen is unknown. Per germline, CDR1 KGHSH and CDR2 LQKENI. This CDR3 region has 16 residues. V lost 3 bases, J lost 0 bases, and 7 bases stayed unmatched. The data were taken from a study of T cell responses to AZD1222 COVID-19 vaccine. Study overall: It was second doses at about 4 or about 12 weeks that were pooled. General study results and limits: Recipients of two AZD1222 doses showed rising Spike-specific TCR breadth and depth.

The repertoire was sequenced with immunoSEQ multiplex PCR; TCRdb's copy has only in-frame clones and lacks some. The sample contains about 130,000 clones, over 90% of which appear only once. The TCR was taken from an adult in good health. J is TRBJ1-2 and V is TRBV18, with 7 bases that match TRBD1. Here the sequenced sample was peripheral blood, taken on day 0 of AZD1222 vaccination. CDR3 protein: CASSPVGQTSNYGYTF. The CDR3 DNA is TGTGCCAGCTCACCCGTGGGACAGACCTCTAACTATGGCTACACCTTC.